Included here is one T cell receptor beta chain sequence, with context. The specificity of this receptor is unknown. Base qualities are not provided; no much larger clone lies one nucleotide away. The cohort was made up of roughly 670 healthy bone marrow donors. At the time of sampling, every cohort member was nominally healthy, though immune exposures that went unrecorded were likely present. The donor tested CMV seronegative, placing the donor among the 350 or so seronegative members of the cohort. A peripheral blood sample was collected from each donor, and TCR beta sequencing was performed on peripheral blood mononuclear cells. The Qiagen DNeasy Blood Extraction Kit was used to extract genomic DNA from the blood cell samples. From the cysteine through the phenylalanine, the CDR3 covers 18 amino acids. Only the CDR3 region is kept as DNA, spanning 54 bases read in frame from base 1. After removal of 5 bases from V and 2 bases from J, the junction retains 13 bases not matched to a gene. The germline V gene encodes CDR1 LNHNV and CDR2 YYDKDF (reference sequence).

The entry originates in a study of cytomegalovirus exposure and HLA in healthy donors (TCRdb year 2017). Context from the whole study: An earlier analysis of several hundred of the donors reported roughly 300 Gb of sequence data and 120 million or so unique TCR beta sequences from some 180 million T cells. Donor age, sex, ethnicity and CMV serostatus were collected together with the repertoire data. About five DR-DQ haplotypes were treated as single units for association and clustering because of strong linkage in the cohort. In addition to the first cohort of approximately 670 subjects, a separate validation cohort of approximately 130 different subjects was used. Both class I and class II loci were covered by HLA typing, at four-digit resolution. To decide whether each TCR beta V gene segment behaved as functional or pseudogenic, an earlier analysis of approximately 590 of the donors relied on high-throughput TCR beta sequencing. A later analysis re-examined previously published TCR beta repertoires from 610 or so donors and added high-resolution HLA genotyping to investigate patterns of TCR occurrence. All discovery cohort repertoires had been generated using a single sequencing platform. Typing coverage varied by locus: roughly 620-640 donors for A, B, C, DRB1 and DQB1; some 520 for DQA1; about 590 for DPA1; about 450 for DPB1. To predict cytomegalovirus infection status, the study combined high-throughput TCR immunosequencing, statistical association of individual TCRs with disease status, and machine learning. An early release covering 550 to 700 HLA-typed donors comprised about 310 gigabases of sequencing data and 65 million to 100 million unique TCR sequences. Of the 398 genotyped donors, more than 75% were placed in the genetic ancestry cluster associated with self-reported Caucasian donors. The aim of the study was to test whether cataloging public T cell receptors could identify signatures of past pathogen exposure. On average, roughly 200,000 unique TCR beta nucleotide sequences were sequenced per donor among some 430 genotyped donors of the cohort, with around 19% of those sequences being non-productive. The later analysis used no new phenotypic data to find candidate immune exposures, relying instead on TCR beta sequences and their occurrence across donors. Using immunosequencing, the study profiled T cell repertoires from about 610 subjects and related those repertoires to cytomegalovirus serostatus. A later genetic analysis took genome-wide SNP genotypes for about 55% of the roughly 700 donors and used that subset as a discovery cohort. The research as a whole found: Because HLA typing was unavailable for some donors at each locus, only the typed subset was used in association tests. CMV serostatus was the only immune exposure information available for the cohort. Correlated functional status among segregating V segments might reflect linkage disequilibrium, but an unknown experimental factor could not be ruled out. Broadly in line with IMGT annotations, most TCR beta V segments showed up in productive rearrangements about 90% or about 30% of the time in an earlier analysis of 587 of the donors. Three of the identified cytomegalovirus-associated TCR beta chains were confirmed in vitro to be specific for cytomegalovirus antigens. When HLA alleles, especially DR and DQ, strongly co-occurred, TCR associations were difficult to assign to individual alleles. While some public TCRs were present in many individuals, most TCR sequences turned up only very rarely across donors. According to a later analysis, most CMV-associated TCR beta chains appeared to be HLA-restricted, and the HLA associations seemed to be driven largely by CMV exposure. Only TCR beta chains were sequenced in this cohort, and the absence of alpha or paired-chain data limited detectable features. The 87-base-pair reads could not distinguish some IMGT-functional V segments, including TRBV6-2 and TRBV6-3, so those segments were excluded. An association between a missense DCLRE1C variant and V-gene and J-gene trimming of TCR beta chains was found in a later genetic analysis and replicated in an independent cohort. In a later analysis, some 17,000 TCR beta sequences were associated with specific HLA alleles at a false discovery rate of 0.05. The classifier was reported to diagnose cytomegalovirus status with high specificity and sensitivity in both the original and validation cohorts. Compared with the approximately 720-donor mean, donors in an Asian-associated ancestry cluster had fewer N-insertions in productive TCRs, according to a later genetic analysis. A cluster of highly shared sequence variants was judged likely to be a technical artifact of the sequencing pipeline. Sequencing depth was assumed to be roughly uniform across donors in the presence/absence analyses, though that assumption may not hold. According to the authors, the approach could potentially be generalized to other disease states and immunological phenotypes. About 17 rarely observed V segments, including chromosome 9 orphons, were excluded from the earlier analysis of some 590 of the donors because counts were too low. In a later analysis, the rate of TCR association differed among HLA loci, with DRB1 alleles having the most associated TCRs and HLA-C alleles having the fewest. The study listed 164 TCR beta chains as associated with cytomegalovirus. According to a later analysis, parvovirus B19, influenza, CMV and Epstein-Barr virus appeared linked to several top co-occurrence clusters. In a later analysis, HLA-associated TCR beta chains were found to be more clonally expanded and to have lower generation probabilities than equally common non-associated chains. A further reported finding was that TCR beta sequences accurately predicted the HLA-A and HLA-B alleles for most subjects in the first cohort.

Receptor libraries were prepared by the immunoSEQ multiplex PCR assay. A mixture of 60 forward primers for TCR Vbeta segments and 13 reverse primers for TCR Jbeta segments was used in the multiplex PCR. A multiplex PCR assay on genomic DNA amplified the CDR3 region of rearranged TCR beta genes. Amplified TCR beta libraries were sequenced as 87-base-pair reads on the Illumina HiSeq System. Processing in the source paper ran as follows. A later analysis tallied tens of millions of unique TCR beta chains across the 666 repertoires, and approximately 11 million of those chains were shared by two or more donors. A nearest-neighbor algorithm error-corrected the raw reads and collapsed the reads into unique sequences, merging closely related sequences to remove PCR and sequencing errors. To assign V, D and J gene segments, CDR3 sequences were aligned to IMGT reference sequences. For a sequence to be retained, a match of at least six nucleotides to both a V gene segment and a J gene segment was required. Rearrangements were classified as productive when the CDR3 lacked stop codons and remained in frame with V and J, and all other rearrangements were classified as non-productive. CDR3 was defined by IMGT convention, running from the second conserved V-encoded cysteine to the conserved J-encoded phenylalanine. Sequences without an unambiguous match to a single V gene segment were excluded from the earlier analysis of about 600 of the donors. In an earlier analysis of approximately 560 of the donors, a V segment was called functional when productive rearrangements were above 56.7%, and segregating when the standard deviation between donors exceeded 5%. To diagnose cytomegalovirus status from the catalog of TCR beta chain sequences, a statistical classification framework was built. In a later analysis, V and J genes were assigned by comparing TCR nucleotide sequences against IMGT/GENE-DB human TR gene sequences. Using the TCRdist pipeline, a later analysis assigned CDR3 sequences along with most-parsimonious VDJ recombination scenarios. In a later analysis, every TCR beta chain was defined by the combination of its CDR3 amino acid sequence and its V-gene family, and reads without a unique V-gene family were dropped. As a way to deal with suspected cross-contamination and a sequencing artifact, a later analysis dropped nearly 600 nucleotide sequences that were highly shared and had low generation probability. A later analysis calculated a clonal expansion index for each public chain from normalized within-repertoire ranks of inferred template counts. A later analysis computed generation probabilities with a VDJ recombination model fitted to out-of-frame rearrangements, and checked the results against IGoR. In a later analysis, TCR-TCR, TCR-HLA and TCR-CMV co-occurrence was scored with hypergeometric tests, and a repertoire-size bias correction was applied to TCR pairs. A later analysis estimated false discovery rates by permuting HLA or CMV assignments 20 times. In a later analysis, co-occurring TCRs were grouped with DBSCAN, and TCRdist sequence similarity was added when clustering was performed within HLA-allele-positive subsets. For co-occurrence clustering, repertoires with fewer than 30,000 or more than 120,000 public chains were excluded, along with roughly five repertoires with anomalous nucleotide sharing. TCRdb took this table from immuneACCESS and kept in-frame rearrangements with V and J called. Such tables lack part of the clones; where checked against another copy, unresolved V genes explain under half of the gap, and the rest is unexplained. From that table come the V and J calls and clone size; the DNA was used to work out D and trimming. Counted in this sample were roughly 100,000 clones; 71% of them appeared once. Over 2.5% of the sample is held by the ten biggest clonotypes.

The chain links TRBV15 with TRBJ1-5, with TRBD1 identical over 9 junction bases. The sample taken for sequencing was PBMCs. The TCR was taken from a female donor in good health and CMV-seronegative. The DNA sequence follows: TGTGCCACCAGCGTGCCGGGACAGGGAATTTCGGGCAATCAGCCCCAGCATTTT. This encodes CATSVPGQGISGNQPQHF. When the CDR3 is completed using the reference TRBV15 and TRBJ1-5 genes on either side, the full variable domain is DAMVIQNPRYQVTQFGKPVTLSCSQTLNHNVMYWYQQKSSQAPKLLFHYYDKDFNNEADTPDNFQSRRPNTSFCFLDIRSPGLGDTAMYLCATSVPGQGISGNQPQHFGDGTRLSIL.